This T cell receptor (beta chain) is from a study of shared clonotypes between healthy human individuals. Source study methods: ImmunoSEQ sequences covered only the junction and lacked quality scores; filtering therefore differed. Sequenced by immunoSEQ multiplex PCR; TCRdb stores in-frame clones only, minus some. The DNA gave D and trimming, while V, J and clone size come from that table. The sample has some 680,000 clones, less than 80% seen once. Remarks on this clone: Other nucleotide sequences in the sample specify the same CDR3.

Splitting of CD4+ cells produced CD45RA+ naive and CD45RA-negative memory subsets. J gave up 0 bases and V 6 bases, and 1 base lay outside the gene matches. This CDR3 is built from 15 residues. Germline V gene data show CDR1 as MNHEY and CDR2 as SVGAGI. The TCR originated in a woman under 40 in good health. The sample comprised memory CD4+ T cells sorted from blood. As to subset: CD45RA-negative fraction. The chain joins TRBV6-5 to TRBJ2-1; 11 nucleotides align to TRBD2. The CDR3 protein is CASRTSGNSYNEQFF. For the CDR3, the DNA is TGTGCCAGCAGGACTAGCGGGAACTCCTACAATGAGCAGTTCTTC.